This T cell receptor beta chain was documented in a study of identical twins. TCRdb ran MiXCR on the 5' RACE reads and lists one entry per CDR3 protein. Seen here are roughly 710,000 distinct CDR3 sequences, 5.5% to 6.5% observed once, and the top ten hold 1.5% to 2%. This clonotype was counted ten times or more. The CDR3 totals 14 residues. In germline, CDR1 is SGHNT, CDR2 YYREEE (reference sequence). Between the trimmed V and J ends, which lost 0 bases and 5 bases, there was a span of 8 bases. The TCR comes from a man younger than 30 in good health. The sequencing input was naive T cells sorted from blood. The rearrangement uses TRBV5-4 and TRBJ2-2, with D unclear. CDR3 DNA sequence: TGTGCCAGCAGCTTGGCCGAAGGAACCGGGGAGCTGTTTTTT. It specifies CASSLAEGTGELFF.